The table lists the clone carrying this T cell receptor (beta chain) with a few counts. Its antigen is unknown. The V end lost 4 bases, the J end lost 7 bases, and 19 bases lay between the germline ends. This CDR3 is 15 amino acids long. From germline, CDR1 is SGHDN and CDR2 FVKESK. A multiplex PCR was run with 60 Vbeta primers and 13 Jbeta primers. Sequenced by immunoSEQ multiplex PCR; TCRdb stores in-frame clones only, minus some. The profile covers about 190,000 clones, with 75% to 90% appearing a single time and around 0.3% taken by the ten largest. This record belongs to a study of cytomegalovirus exposure and HLA in healthy donors. Study results and limitations: Several top significant clusters appeared, in a later analysis, to be linked to common viral pathogens. Sequence variants that were highly shared formed a cluster that was likely a sequencing artifact. Earlier results showed most TCR beta V segments being productive about 90% or about 30% of the time.

The rearrangement links TRBV14 to TRBJ2-5; D perhaps matches TRBD1 (6 bases). Sequencing was performed on PBMCs. This TCR derives from a woman aged 25 to 39 in good health and CMV-seronegative. In DNA form, the CDR3 reads TGTGCCAGCAGCCGGGGGCGGATGAGCGAGGTGACCCAGTACTTC. It translates to CASSRGRMSEVTQYF.